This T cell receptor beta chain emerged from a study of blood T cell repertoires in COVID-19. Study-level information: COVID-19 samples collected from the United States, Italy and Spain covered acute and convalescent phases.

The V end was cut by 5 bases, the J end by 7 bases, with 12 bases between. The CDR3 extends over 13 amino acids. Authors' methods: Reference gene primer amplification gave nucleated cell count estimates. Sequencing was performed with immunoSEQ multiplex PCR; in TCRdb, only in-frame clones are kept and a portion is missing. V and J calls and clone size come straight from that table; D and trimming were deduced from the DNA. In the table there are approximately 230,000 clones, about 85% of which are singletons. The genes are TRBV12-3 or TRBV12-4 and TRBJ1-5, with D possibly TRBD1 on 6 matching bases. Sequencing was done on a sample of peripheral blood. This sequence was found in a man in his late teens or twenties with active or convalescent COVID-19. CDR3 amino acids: CASSRQDPQPQHF. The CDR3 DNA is TGTGCCAGCAGTCGACAGGATCCCCAGCCCCAGCATTTT.